This T cell receptor (beta chain) was sequenced in a study of coeliac disease. Libraries were prepared by immunoSEQ multiplex PCR; TCRdb keeps only in-frame clonotypes and omits some of them. The sample has 4,000 to 6,000 clones, under 65% seen once. Cells were frozen in aliquots of approximately 450,000, and one aliquot per fraction was sequenced. After removal of 4 bases from V and 5 bases from J, the junction contained 6 bases not matched to a gene. The CDR3 runs 15 residues. The V gene's germline CDR1 is MNHNS and CDR2 SASEGT. The clonotype originates from a woman in her seventies with celiac disease. The chain has TRBV6-1 and TRBJ2-3; 10 nucleotides align to TRBD2. Sequenced: lamina propria lymphocytes from the gut. This chain's CDR3 is CASSGLAGGLDTQYF. CDR3 bases: TGTGCCAGCAGTGGGTTAGCGGGGGGATTAGATACGCAGTATTTT.